This TCR beta chain was captured by sequencing in a study of cytomegalovirus exposure and HLA in healthy donors. Primers: 60 Vbeta forward and 13 Jbeta reverse. Libraries were prepared by immunoSEQ multiplex PCR; TCRdb keeps only in-frame clonotypes and omits some of them. The sample includes some 120,000 clones, under 12% of them seen just once. The ends were cut back, 7 bases at V and 0 bases at J, with 11 bases in the middle. CDR1 and CDR2 (germline): SGHRS, YFSETQ. The CDR3 is 13 amino acids. Sequenced: PBMCs. The chain recombines TRBV5-1 with TRBJ2-7; D possibly corresponds to TRBD1 (5 bases). The sequence was obtained from a woman aged 18 to 35 in good health and CMV-seropositive. CDR3 in amino acids: CASGAASSYEQYF. CDR3 coding DNA: TGCGCCAGCGGGGCGGCTAGCTCCTACGAGCAGTACTTC. The full variable domain, in which reference TRBV5-1 and TRBJ2-7 provide the parts outside the CDR3, is KAGVTQTPRYLIKTRGQQVTLSCSPISGHRSVSWYQQTPGQGLQFLFEYFSETQRNKGNFPGRFSGRQFSNSRSEMNVSTLELGDSALYLCASGAASSYEQYFGPGTRLTVT.